This entry features one T cell receptor (beta chain) sequence. In terms of age and location, participants ranged from roughly 18 to 90 years and lived in approximately 24 US areas. Cohorts were assigned according to the clinical history that participants reported. The sample is drawn from a study of blood T cell repertoires in COVID-19. In the authors' methods: Estimates of nucleated cell counts were drawn from the amplification of reference gene primers. Profiling relied on immunoSEQ multiplex PCR, and the TCRdb table lists in-frame clones only, not all of them. That table is the source of V, J and clone size, and D and trimming were worked out from the DNA. The sample lists 140,000 or so clones, about 80% occurring once. This TCR was sampled from a man aged 50-60 years who had recovered from COVID-19. The sequenced sample was PBMCs or T cells enriched from blood (not recorded which).

The CDR3 protein is CASSLPGQGAVRGYTF. CDR3 DNA sequence: TGTGCCAGCAGTCTCCCGGGACAGGGAGCGGTGCGTGGCTACACCTTC. The V gene is TRBV7-9, the J gene TRBJ1-2; TRBD1 matches 9 bases. Unmatched junction bases numbered 15, after V lost 6 bases and J lost 7 bases. CDR3 size: 16 residues. The V gene's germline CDR1 is SEHNR and CDR2 FQNEAQ (reference sequence).